This TCR beta chain was profiled in a study of human T cells and chemical hapten exposure. In the study overall: Alopecia universalis, totalis or areata was present in patients who were mostly female. Across samples, TCR yields varied, mostly owing to small differences in pooled library volumes.

V lost 5 bases to trimming and J lost 5 bases, with 6 bases between them. The CDR3 length is 11 residues. One entry per CDR3 protein results from TCRdb running MiXCR on the RACE reads. The data contain about 85,000 distinct CDR3 sequences, 6.5% to 10% of them singletons. Study conclusions and caveats: The number of TCRs above 1 in 1000 frequency did not change after DPC sensitization.

This clonotype has just a few counts. The antigen is not known. Noted time point: pre-sensitization, week 0. Treatment: therapeutic diphenylcyclopropenone sensitization with weekly scalp DPC. Each donor was an alopecia patient between 18 and 70 years of age who qualified for DPC. The clonotype comes from a man aged 40-49 years with alopecia areata. Some clones in this sample may be carry-over from other donors' samples. Sequenced here: whole blood, sampled in connection with sensitization to the hapten diphenylcyclopropenone (DPC). This chain connects TRBV12-3 or TRBV12-4 to TRBJ1-2, with no clear D. The CDR3 is CASSHGYGYTF. The CDR3 bases are TGTGCCAGCAGTCATGGGTATGGCTACACCTTC.